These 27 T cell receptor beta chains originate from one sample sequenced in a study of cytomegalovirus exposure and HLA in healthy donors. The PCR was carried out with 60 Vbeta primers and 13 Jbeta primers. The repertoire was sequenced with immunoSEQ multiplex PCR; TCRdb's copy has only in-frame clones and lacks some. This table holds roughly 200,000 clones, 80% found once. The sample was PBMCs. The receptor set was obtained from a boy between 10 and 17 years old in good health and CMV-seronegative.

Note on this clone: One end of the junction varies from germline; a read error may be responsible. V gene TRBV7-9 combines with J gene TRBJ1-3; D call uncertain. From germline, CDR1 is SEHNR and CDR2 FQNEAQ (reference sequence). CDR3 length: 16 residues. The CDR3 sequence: CSSSLDPQVSGNTIYF. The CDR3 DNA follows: TGTTCCAGCAGCTTAGATCCACAAGTCTCTGGAAACACCATATATTTT.

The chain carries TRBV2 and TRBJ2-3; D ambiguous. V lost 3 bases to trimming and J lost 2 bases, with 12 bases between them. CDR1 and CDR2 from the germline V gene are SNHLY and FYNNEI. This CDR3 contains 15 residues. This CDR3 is CASSEWRLYTDTQYF. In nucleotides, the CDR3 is TGTGCCAGCAGTGAGTGGCGGCTTTACACAGATACGCAGTATTTT. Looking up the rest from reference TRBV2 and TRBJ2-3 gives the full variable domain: EPEVTQTPSHQVTQMGQEVILRCVPISNHLYFYWYRQILGQKVEFLVSFYNNEISEKSEIFDDQFSVERPDGSNFTLKIRSTKLEDSAMYFCASSEWRLYTDTQYFGPGTRLTVL.

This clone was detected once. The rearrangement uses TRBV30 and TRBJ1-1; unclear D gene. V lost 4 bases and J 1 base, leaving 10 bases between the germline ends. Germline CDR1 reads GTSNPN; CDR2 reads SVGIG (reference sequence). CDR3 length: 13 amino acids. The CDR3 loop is CAWTATGNTEAFF. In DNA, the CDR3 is TGTGCCTGGACTGCCACGGGGAACACTGAAGCTTTCTTT.

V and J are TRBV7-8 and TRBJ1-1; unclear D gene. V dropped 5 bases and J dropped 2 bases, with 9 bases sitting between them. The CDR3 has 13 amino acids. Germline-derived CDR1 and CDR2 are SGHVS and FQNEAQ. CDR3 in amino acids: CASSTGVNTEAFF. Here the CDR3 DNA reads TGTGCCAGCAGCACCGGTGTCAACACTGAAGCTTTCTTT.

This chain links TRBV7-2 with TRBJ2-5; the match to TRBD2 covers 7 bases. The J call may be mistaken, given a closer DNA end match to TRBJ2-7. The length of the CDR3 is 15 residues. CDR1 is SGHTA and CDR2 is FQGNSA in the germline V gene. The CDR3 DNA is TGTGCCAGCAGCTCCACGGGAGGAGTTTACGACGAGCAGTACTTC. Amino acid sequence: CASSSTGGVYDEQYF.

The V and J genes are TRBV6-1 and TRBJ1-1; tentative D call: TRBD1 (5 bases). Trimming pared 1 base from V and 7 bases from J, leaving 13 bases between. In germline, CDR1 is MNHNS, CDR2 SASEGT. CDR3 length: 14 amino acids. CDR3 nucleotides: TGTGCCAGCAGTGAAGACAGGTATGATGATGAAGCTTTCTTT. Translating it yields CASSEDRYDDEAFF.

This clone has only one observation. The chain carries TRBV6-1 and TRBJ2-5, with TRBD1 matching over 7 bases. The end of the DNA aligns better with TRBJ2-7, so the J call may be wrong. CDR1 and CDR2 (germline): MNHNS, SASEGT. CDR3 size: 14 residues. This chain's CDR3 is CASRTTGESYEQYF. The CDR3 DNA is TGTGCCAGCAGAACTACAGGGGAATCCTACGAGCAGTACTTC.

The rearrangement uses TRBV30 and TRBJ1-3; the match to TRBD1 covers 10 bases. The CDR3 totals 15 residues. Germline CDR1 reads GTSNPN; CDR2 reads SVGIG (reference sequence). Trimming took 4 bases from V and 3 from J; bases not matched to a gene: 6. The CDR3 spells CAWTATGGGGNTIYF. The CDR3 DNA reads TGTGCCTGGACCGCGACAGGGGGCGGTGGAAACACCATATATTTT.

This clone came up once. CDR3 in DNA: TGTGCCAGCAGCTCAACTGAAGGGGCTGAAGCTTTCTTT. It encodes CASSSTEGAEAFF. V usage is TRBV11-3 and J usage is TRBJ1-1, with TRBD1 as a possible D gene (5 bases). This CDR3 spans 13 amino acids. Trimming pared 4 bases from V and 6 bases from J, leaving 12 bases between. The germline V gene encodes CDR1 SGHNT and CDR2 YENEEA.

The DNA of the CDR3 is TGTGCCTGGAGTCCTGGGGGCAGGGGAAGGGGCGAGCAGTACTTC. Translation: CAWSPGGRGRGEQYF. The chain employs TRBV30 and TRBJ2-5; TRBD1 is a possible D gene (6 bases). The closer fit of TRBJ2-7 to the DNA end suggests the J call may be wrong. CDR3 length equals 15 residues. Germline lookup yields CDR1 GTSNPN and CDR2 SVGIG (reference sequence).

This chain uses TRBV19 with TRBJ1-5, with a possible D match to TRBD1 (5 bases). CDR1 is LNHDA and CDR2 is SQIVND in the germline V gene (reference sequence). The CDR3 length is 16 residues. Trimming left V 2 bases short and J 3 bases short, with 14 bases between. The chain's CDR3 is CASSIWGQGFNQPQHF. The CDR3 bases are TGTGCCAGTAGTATATGGGGCCAGGGATTCAATCAGCCCCAGCATTTT.

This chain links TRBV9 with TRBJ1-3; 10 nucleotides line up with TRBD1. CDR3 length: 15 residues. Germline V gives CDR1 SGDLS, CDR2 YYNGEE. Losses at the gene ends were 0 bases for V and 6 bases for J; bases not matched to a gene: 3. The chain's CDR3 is CASSVGGTGANTIYF. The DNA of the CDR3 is TGTGCCAGCAGCGTAGGTGGGACAGGGGCAAACACCATATATTTT.

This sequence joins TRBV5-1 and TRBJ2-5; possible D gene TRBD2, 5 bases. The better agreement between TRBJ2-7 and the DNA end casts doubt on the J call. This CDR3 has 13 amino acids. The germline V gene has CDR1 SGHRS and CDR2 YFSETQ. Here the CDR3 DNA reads TGCGCCAGCAGCTGGAGCTGGGAGAACGAGCAGTACTTC. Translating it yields CASSWSWENEQYF.

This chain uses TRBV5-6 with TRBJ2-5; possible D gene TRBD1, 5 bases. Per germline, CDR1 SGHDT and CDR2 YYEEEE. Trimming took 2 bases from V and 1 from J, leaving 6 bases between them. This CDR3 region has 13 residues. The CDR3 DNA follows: TGTGCCAGCAGCTTCAGGGTCCAAGAGACCCAGTACTTC. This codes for CASSFRVQETQYF.

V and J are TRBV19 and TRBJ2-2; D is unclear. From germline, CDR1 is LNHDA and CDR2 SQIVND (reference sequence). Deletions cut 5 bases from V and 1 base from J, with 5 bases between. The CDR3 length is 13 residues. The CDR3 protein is CASSPQNTGELFF. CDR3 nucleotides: TGTGCCAGTAGTCCCCAGAACACCGGGGAGCTGTTTTTT.

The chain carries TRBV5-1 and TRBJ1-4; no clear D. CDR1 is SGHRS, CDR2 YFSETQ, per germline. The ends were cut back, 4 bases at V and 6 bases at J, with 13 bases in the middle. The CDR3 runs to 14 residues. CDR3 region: CASSRSGVDEKLFF. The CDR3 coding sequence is TGCGCCAGCAGCAGATCCGGGGTTGATGAAAAACTGTTTTTT. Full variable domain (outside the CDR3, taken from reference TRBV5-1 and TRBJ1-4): KAGVTQTPRYLIKTRGQQVTLSCSPISGHRSVSWYQQTPGQGLQFLFEYFSETQRNKGNFPGRFSGRQFSNSRSEMNVSTLELGDSALYLCASSRSGVDEKLFFGSGTQLSVL.

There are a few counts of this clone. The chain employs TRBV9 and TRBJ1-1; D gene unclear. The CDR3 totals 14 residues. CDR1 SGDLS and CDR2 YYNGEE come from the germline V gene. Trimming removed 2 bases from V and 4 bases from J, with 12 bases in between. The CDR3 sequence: CASSVGVTSTEAFF. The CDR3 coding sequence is TGTGCCAGCAGCGTCGGGGTGACGAGCACTGAAGCTTTCTTT. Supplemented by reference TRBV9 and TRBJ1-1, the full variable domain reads DSGVTQTPKHLITATGQRVTLRCSPRSGDLSVYWYQQSLDQGLQFLIQYYNGEERAKGNILERFSAQQFPDLHSELNLSSLELGDSALYFCASSVGVTSTEAFFGQGTRLTVV.

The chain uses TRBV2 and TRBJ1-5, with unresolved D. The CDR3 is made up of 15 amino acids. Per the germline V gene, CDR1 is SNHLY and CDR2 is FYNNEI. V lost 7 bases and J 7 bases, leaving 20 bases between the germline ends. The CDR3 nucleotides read TGTGCCAGCAAGGAGAAGGGAGGAGGAGGACAGCCCCAGCATTTT. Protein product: CASKEKGGGGQPQHF.

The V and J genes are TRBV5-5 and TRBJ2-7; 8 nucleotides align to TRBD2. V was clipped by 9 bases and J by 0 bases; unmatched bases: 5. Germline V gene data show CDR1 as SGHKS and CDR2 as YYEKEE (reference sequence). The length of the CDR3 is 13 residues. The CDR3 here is CATRGGSSYEQYF. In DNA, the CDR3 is TGTGCCACTCGGGGGGGGAGCTCCTACGAGCAGTACTTC.

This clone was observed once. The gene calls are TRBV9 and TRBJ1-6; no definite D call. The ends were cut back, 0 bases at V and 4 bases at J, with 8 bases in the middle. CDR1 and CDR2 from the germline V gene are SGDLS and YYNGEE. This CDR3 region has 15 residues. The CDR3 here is CASSVGEVYNSPLHF. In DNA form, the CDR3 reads TGTGCCAGCAGCGTAGGCGAGGTTTATAATTCACCCCTCCACTTT.

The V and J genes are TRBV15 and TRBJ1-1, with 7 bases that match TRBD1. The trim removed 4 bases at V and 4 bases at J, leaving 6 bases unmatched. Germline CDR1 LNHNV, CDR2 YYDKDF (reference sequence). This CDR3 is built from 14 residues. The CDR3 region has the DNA TGTGCCACCAGCAATCGACAGGGCCCCACTGAAGCTTTCTTT. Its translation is CATSNRQGPTEAFF.

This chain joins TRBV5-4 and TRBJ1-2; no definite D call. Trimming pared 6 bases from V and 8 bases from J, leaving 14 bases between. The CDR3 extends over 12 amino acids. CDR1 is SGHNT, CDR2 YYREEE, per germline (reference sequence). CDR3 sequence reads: CASTLGGGGYTF. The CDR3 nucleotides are TGTGCCAGCACCCTAGGAGGTGGAGGCTACACCTTC.

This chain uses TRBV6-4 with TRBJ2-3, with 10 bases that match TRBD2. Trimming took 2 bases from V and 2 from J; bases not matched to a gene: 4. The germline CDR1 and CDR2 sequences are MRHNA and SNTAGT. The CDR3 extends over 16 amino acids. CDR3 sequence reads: CASSDGAGGPTDTQYF. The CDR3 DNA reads TGTGCCAGCAGTGACGGAGCGGGAGGGCCCACAGATACGCAGTATTTT.

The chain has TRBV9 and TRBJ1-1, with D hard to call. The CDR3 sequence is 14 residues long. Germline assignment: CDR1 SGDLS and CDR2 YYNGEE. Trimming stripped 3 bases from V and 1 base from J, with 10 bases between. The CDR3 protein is CASSESPGNTEAFF. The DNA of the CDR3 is TGTGCCAGCAGCGAAAGTCCGGGGAACACTGAAGCTTTCTTT.

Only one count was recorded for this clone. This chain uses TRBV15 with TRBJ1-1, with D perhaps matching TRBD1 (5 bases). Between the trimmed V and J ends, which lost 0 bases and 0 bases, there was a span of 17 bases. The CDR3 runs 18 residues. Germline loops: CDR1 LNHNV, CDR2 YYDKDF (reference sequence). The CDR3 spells CATSRESTELWMNTEAFF. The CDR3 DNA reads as TGTGCCACCAGCAGAGAATCGACAGAGCTGTGGATGAACACTGAAGCTTTCTTT.

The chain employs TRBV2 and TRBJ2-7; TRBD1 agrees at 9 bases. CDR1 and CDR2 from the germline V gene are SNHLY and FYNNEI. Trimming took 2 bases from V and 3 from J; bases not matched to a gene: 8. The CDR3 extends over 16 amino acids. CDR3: CASSEFVGQGHYEQYF. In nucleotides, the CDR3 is TGTGCCAGCAGTGAATTCGTGGGACAGGGACACTACGAGCAGTACTTC.

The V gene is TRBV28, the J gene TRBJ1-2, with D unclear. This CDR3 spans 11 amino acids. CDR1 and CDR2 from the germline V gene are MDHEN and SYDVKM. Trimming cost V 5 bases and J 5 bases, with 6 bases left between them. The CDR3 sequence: CASSHQYGYTF. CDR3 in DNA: TGTGCCAGCAGTCATCAATATGGCTACACCTTC.